This paragraph covers one T cell receptor (beta chain) sequence. In germline, CDR1 is MNHEY, CDR2 SMNVEV (reference sequence). V lost 5 bases to trimming and J lost 6 bases, with 15 bases between them. The CDR3 has 14 residues. In the original workflow: It was from reference gene primer amplification that nucleated cell counts were estimated. Repertoires were generated with immunoSEQ multiplex PCR, while TCRdb's copy carries only in-frame clones and drops some. V and J calls and clone size are those listed in that table; D and trimming were worked out from the DNA. The table has hundreds of thousands of clones, approximately 90% seen once. This specimen comes from a study of blood T cell repertoires in COVID-19. Background on the study: Specimens from acute and convalescent COVID-19 originated in the United States, Italy and Spain. PBMCs, B-cell-depleted T cells, or T cells provided the cDNA or gDNA that made up the material.

Sequenced sample: peripheral blood. The source of this sequence is a man younger than 30 with active or convalescent COVID-19. This sequence joins TRBV27 and TRBJ2-3; tentative D call: TRBD1 (5 bases). The chain's CDR3 is CASSHQSRQDTQYF. The CDR3 DNA reads as TGTGCCAGCAGTCACCAGTCCCGACAGGATACGCAGTATTTT.